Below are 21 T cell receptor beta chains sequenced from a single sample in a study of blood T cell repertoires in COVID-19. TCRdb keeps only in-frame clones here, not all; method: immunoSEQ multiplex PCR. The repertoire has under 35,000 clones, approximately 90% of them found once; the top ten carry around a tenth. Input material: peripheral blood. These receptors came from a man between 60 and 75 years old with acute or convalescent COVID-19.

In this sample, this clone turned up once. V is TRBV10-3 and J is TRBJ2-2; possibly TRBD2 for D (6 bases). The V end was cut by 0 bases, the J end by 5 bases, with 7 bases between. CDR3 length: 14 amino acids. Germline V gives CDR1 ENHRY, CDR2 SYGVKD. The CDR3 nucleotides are TGTGCCATCAGTGAGTCGGAGGGAACCGGGGAGCTGTTTTTT. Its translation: CAISESEGTGELFF.

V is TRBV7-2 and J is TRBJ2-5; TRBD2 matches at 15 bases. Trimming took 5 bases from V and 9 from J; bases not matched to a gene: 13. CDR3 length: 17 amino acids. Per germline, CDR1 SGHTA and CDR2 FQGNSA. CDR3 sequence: CASSPRQGGLAGGPQYF. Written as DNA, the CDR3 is TGTGCCAGCAGCCCCCGACAGGGGGGACTAGCGGGGGGCCCCCAGTACTTC.

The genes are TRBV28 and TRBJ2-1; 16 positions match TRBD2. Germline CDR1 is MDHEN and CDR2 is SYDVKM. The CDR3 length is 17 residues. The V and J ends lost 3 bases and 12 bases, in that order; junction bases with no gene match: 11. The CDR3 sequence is CASSLYSGGTSGRGQFF. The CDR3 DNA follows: TGTGCCAGCAGTTTGTACTCAGGTGGGACTAGCGGGAGGGGGCAGTTCTTC. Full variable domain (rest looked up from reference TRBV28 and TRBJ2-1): DVKVTQSSRYLVKRTGEKVFLECVQDMDHENMFWYRQDPGLGLRLIYFSYDVKMKEKGDIPEGYSVSREKKERFSLILESASTNQTSMYLCASSLYSGGTSGRGQFFGPGTRLTVL.

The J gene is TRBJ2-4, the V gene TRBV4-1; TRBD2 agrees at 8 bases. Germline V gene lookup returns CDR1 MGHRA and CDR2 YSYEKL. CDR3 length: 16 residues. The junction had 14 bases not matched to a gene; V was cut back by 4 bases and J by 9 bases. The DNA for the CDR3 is TGCGCCAGCAGCCCTTCACCCCCGGGAGGGGGGGGCATTCAGTACTTC. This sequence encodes CASSPSPPGGGGIQYF.

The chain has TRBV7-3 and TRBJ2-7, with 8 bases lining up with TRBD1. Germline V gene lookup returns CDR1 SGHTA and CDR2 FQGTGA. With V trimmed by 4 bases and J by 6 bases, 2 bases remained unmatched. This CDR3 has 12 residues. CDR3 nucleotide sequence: TGTGCCAGCAGCTCCACAGGGGGCGAGCAGTACTTC. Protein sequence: CASSSTGGEQYF.

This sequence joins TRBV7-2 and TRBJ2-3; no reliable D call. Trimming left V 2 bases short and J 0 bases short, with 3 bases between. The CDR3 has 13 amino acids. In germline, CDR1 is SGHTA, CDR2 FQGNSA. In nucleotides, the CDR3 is TGTGCCAGCAGCTTACCTAGCACAGATACGCAGTATTTT. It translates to CASSLPSTDTQYF.

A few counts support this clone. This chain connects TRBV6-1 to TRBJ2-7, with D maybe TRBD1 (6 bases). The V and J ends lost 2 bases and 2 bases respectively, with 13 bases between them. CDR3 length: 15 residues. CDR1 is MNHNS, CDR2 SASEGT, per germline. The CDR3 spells CASSESQGHPYEQYF. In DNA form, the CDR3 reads TGTGCCAGCAGTGAATCACAGGGCCACCCCTACGAGCAGTACTTC.

CDR3 sequence reads: CASRGGPGNEQFF. CDR3 bases: TGTGCCAGCAGAGGAGGGCCTGGCAATGAGCAGTTCTTC. The rearrangement uses TRBV11-3 and TRBJ2-1, with a weak D call TRBD2 (6 bases). The CDR3 sequence is 13 residues long. The V end lost 6 bases, the J end lost 6 bases, and 12 bases lay between the germline ends. Germline V gives CDR1 SGHNT, CDR2 YENEEA. Looking up the rest from reference TRBV11-3 and TRBJ2-1 gives the full variable domain: EAGVVQSPRYKIIEKKQPVAFWCNPISGHNTLYWYLQNLGQGPELLIRYENEEAVDDSQLPKDRFSAERLKGVDSTLKIQPAELGDSAVYLCASRGGPGNEQFFGPGTRLTVL.

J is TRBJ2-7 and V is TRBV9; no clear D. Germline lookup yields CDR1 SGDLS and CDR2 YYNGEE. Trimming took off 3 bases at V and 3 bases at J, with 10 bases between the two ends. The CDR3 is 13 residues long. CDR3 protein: CASSANHGYEQYF. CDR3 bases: TGTGCCAGCAGCGCTAATCACGGCTACGAGCAGTACTTC.

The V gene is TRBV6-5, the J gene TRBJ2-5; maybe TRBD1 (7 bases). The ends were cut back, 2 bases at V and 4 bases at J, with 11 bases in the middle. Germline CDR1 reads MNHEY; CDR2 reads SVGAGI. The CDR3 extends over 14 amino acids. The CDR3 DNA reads TGTGCCAGCAGTTACCCAGGGGGAGGAGAGACCCAGTACTTC. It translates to CASSYPGGGETQYF.

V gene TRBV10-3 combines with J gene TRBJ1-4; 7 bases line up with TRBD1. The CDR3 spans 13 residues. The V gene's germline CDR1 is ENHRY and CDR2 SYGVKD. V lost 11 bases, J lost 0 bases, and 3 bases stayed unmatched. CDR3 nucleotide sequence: TGTGCCTCGCAGGGGGCAACTAATGAAAAACTGTTTTTT. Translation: CASQGATNEKLFF.

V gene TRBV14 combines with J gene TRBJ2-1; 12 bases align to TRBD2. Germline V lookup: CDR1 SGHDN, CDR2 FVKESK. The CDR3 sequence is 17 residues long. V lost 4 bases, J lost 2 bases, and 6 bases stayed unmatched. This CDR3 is CASSPDPSGRAYNEQFF. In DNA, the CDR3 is TGTGCCAGCAGCCCGGATCCTAGCGGGAGGGCCTACAATGAGCAGTTCTTC.

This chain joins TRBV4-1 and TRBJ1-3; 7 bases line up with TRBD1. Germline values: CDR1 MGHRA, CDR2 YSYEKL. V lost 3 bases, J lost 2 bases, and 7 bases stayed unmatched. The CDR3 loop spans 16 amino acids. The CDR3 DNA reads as TGCGCCAGCAGCCATCCTCCAGACAGGGCTGGAAACACCATATATTTT. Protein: CASSHPPDRAGNTIYF.

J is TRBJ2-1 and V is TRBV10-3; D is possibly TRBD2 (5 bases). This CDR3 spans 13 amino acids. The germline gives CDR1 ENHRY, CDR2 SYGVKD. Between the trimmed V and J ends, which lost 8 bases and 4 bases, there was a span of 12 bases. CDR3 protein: CAIRADSYNEQFF. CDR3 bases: TGTGCCATCCGTGCGGACTCTTACAATGAGCAGTTCTTC.

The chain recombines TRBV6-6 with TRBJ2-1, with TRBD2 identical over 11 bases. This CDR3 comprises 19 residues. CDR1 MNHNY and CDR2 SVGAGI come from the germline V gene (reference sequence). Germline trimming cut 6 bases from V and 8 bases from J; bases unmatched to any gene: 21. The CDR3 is CASSSPLGTSGIPADEQFF. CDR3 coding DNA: TGTGCCAGCAGCTCACCGTTAGGGACTAGCGGAATCCCCGCCGATGAGCAGTTCTTC.

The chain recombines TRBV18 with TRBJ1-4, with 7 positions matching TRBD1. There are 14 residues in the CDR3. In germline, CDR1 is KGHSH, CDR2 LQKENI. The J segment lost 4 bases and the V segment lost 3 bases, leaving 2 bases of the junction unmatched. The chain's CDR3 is CASSPGTVNEKLFF. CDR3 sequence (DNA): TGTGCCAGCTCACCGGGGACAGTTAATGAAAAACTGTTTTTT.

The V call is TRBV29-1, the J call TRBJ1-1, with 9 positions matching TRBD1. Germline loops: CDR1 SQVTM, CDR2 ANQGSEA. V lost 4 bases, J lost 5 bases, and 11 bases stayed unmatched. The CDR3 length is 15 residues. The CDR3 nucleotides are TGCAGCGTTGTAGGGGGGACAGGGCGAGGAACTGAAGCTTTCTTT. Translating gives CSVVGGTGRGTEAFF.

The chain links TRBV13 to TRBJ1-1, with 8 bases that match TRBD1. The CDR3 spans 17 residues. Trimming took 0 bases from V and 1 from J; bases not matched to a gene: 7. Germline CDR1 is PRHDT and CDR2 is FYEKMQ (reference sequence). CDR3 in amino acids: CASSLGPETGANTEAFF. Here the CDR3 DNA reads TGTGCCAGCAGCTTAGGGCCTGAGACAGGGGCGAACACTGAAGCTTTCTTT. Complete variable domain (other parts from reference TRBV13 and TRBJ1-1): AAGVIQSPRHLIKEKRETATLKCYPIPRHDTVYWYQQGPGQDPQFLISFYEKMQSDKGSIPDRFSAQQFSDYHSELNMSSLELGDSALYFCASSLGPETGANTEAFFGQGTRLTVV.

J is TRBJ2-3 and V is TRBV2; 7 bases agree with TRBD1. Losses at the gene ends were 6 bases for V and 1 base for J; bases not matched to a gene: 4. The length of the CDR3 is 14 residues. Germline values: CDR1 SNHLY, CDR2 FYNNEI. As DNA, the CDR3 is TGTGCCAGCAGAAGACAGGGTGGCACAGATACGCAGTATTTT. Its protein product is CASRRQGGTDTQYF.

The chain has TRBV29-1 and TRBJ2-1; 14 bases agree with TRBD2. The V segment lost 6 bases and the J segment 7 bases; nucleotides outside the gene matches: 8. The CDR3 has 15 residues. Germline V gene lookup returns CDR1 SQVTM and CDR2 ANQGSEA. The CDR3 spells CSVETTSGGVNEQFF. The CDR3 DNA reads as TGCAGCGTGGAAACGACTAGCGGGGGGGTTAATGAGCAGTTCTTC.

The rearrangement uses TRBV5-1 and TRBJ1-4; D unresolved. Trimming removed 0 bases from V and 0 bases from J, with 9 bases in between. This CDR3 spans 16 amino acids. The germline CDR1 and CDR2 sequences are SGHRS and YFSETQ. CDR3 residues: CASSLGEISTNEKLFF. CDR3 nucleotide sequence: TGCGCCAGCAGCTTGGGGGAGATCTCAACTAATGAAAAACTGTTTTTT.